Below are 27 T cell receptor beta chains sequenced from a single sample in a study of blood T cell repertoires in COVID-19. The table came from immunoSEQ multiplex PCR; TCRdb's copy has only in-frame clones and leaves some out. The sample has roughly 350,000 clones; roughly 90% are singletons. Material: PBMCs or T cells enriched from blood (not recorded which). Receptors were obtained from a woman aged 30 to 39 who had recovered from COVID-19.

The chain employs TRBV29-1 and TRBJ2-7; TRBD1 aligns across 7 bases. Germline V lookup: CDR1 SQVTM, CDR2 ANQGSEA. The length of the CDR3 is 12 residues. The J segment lost 2 bases and the V segment lost 6 bases, leaving 4 bases of the junction unmatched. This chain's CDR3 is CSVPQGPYEQYF. CDR3 DNA sequence: TGCAGCGTCCCACAGGGGCCCTACGAGCAGTACTTC.

The chain recombines TRBV7-6 with TRBJ2-5; D unclear. Germline assignment: CDR1 SGHVS and CDR2 FNYEAQ. CDR3 length: 13 residues. The ends were cut back, 2 bases at V and 8 bases at J, with 12 bases in the middle. CDR3: CASSLPAVGTQYF. The DNA of the CDR3 is TGTGCCAGCAGCTTACCAGCAGTGGGCACCCAGTACTTC.

This rearrangement joins TRBV21-1 to TRBJ1-2. TRBV21-1 is assigned pseudogene status. The CDR3 extends over 17 amino acids. CDR3 DNA sequence: TGTGCCAGCAGCAACCTCTTTCAAAGGGAGGGGTCCGATGGCTACACCTTC. Amino acids: CASSNLFQREGSDGYTF.

J is TRBJ1-2 and V is TRBV6-5; D is ambiguous. CDR1 and CDR2 from the germline V gene are MNHEY and SVGAGI. This CDR3 is 13 amino acids long. V shed 2 bases and J shed 7 bases, with 11 bases lying between them. The CDR3 region is CASSYTRWAGYTF. DNA for the CDR3: TGTGCCAGCAGTTACACCCGGTGGGCTGGCTACACCTTC.

The genes are TRBV6-7 and TRBJ1-6, with 10 positions matching TRBD1. Being an ORF, TRBV6-7 has a function that is uncertain. Germline trimming cut 2 bases from V and 6 bases from J; bases unmatched to any gene: 13. This CDR3 is 19 amino acids long. The DNA of the CDR3 is TGTGCCAGCAGTTACCCGGACAGGGGGAGCCCCCACATTAATTCACCCCTCCACTTT. Protein product: CASSYPDRGSPHINSPLHF.

The rearrangement uses TRBV12-3 or TRBV12-4 and TRBJ1-4, with D perhaps matching TRBD1 (5 bases). The V end was cut by 7 bases, the J end by 8 bases, with 11 bases between. The CDR3 covers 12 residues. The CDR3 sequence is CASTWGGEKLFF. As DNA, the CDR3 is TGTGCCAGCACATGGGGGGGAGAAAAACTGTTTTTT.

The chain recombines TRBV5-1 with TRBJ1-1, with 8 positions matching TRBD1. The V segment lost 5 bases and the J segment 0 bases; nucleotides outside the gene matches: 6. The CDR3 loop spans 15 amino acids. Germline V gene data show CDR1 as SGHRS and CDR2 as YFSETQ. DNA for the CDR3: TGCGCCAGCAGGTGGGGGACAGGCCTGAACACTGAAGCTTTCTTT. This sequence encodes CASRWGTGLNTEAFF.

The CDR3 nucleotides are TGTGCCAGCAGCCCTTCGGGACAGAAAATCTATGGCTACACCTTC. This encodes CASSPSGQKIYGYTF. The rearrangement links TRBV7-9 to TRBJ1-2, with TRBD1 matching 7 bases. Germline V gene data show CDR1 as SEHNR and CDR2 as FQNEAQ (reference sequence). The V gene end was trimmed by 5 bases and the J gene end by 4 bases; junction bases not matched to a gene: 10. CDR3 length: 15 amino acids.

This chain connects TRBV7-9 to TRBJ2-7; possible D gene TRBD2, 6 bases. With 0 bases removed from V and 0 bases from J, the gap between germline ends came to 9 bases. In germline, CDR1 is SEHNR, CDR2 FQNEAQ (reference sequence). The CDR3 covers 15 residues. The CDR3 region is CASSLAYGSSYEQYF. The CDR3 DNA reads TGTGCCAGCAGCTTAGCTTACGGGAGCTCCTACGAGCAGTACTTC.

The chain joins TRBV2 to TRBJ2-1, with D tentatively TRBD2 (5 bases). The CDR3 is 12 amino acids. Per the germline V gene, CDR1 is SNHLY and CDR2 is FYNNEI. Written as DNA, the CDR3 is TGTCCCCCCATAGCGCCCTACAATGAGCAGTTCTTC. Translated: CPPIAPYNEQFF.

V is TRBV6-5 and J is TRBJ1-5; unclear D gene. Germline values: CDR1 MNHEY, CDR2 SVGAGI. CDR3 length equals 15 residues. V was clipped by 6 bases and J by 0 bases, with 12 bases between them. The CDR3 protein is CASSHQIYSNQPQHF. The CDR3 nucleotides read TGTGCCAGCAGCCACCAGATTTATAGCAATCAGCCCCAGCATTTT.

This chain connects TRBV7-2 to TRBJ2-7, with a possible D match to TRBD2 (6 bases). With 1 base removed from V and 3 bases from J, the gap between germline ends came to 13 bases. CDR3 length: 15 amino acids. Germline values: CDR1 SGHTA, CDR2 FQGNSA. In DNA form, the CDR3 reads TGTGCCAGCAGCTTAGACATCGGACTATACTACGAGCAGTACTTC. This encodes CASSLDIGLYYEQYF.

The chain employs TRBV12-5 and TRBJ2-2; 9 bases agree with TRBD1. The CDR3 runs 17 residues. From germline, CDR1 is LGHNT and CDR2 FRNRAP. V was pared by 0 bases and J by 6 bases, with 8 bases of the junction left unmatched. As DNA, the CDR3 is TGTGCTAGTGGTTTGGTCAGGGGACAGGGTGACCCCGGGGAGCTGTTTTTT. Its protein is CASGLVRGQGDPGELFF.

V gene TRBV4-3 combines with J gene TRBJ2-2; TRBD2 agrees at 11 bases. The ends lost 0 bases at V and 5 bases at J; junction bases unmatched: 5. This CDR3 contains 17 residues. Germline CDR1 reads LGHNA; CDR2 reads YSLEER. The CDR3 DNA sequence: TGCGCCAGCAGCCAAGAGGTGAGGACTAGCGGGACCGGGGAGCTGTTTTTT. This gives the protein CASSQEVRTSGTGELFF.

CDR3: CASSPSWGRGRVEKLFF. The CDR3 DNA follows: TGTGCCAGCAGCCCCTCATGGGGCAGGGGGCGCGTTGAAAAACTGTTTTTT. The chain uses TRBV11-2 and TRBJ1-4; 8 nucleotides align to TRBD1. The CDR3 loop spans 17 amino acids. Germline loops: CDR1 SGHAT, CDR2 FQNNGV. Germline trimming cut 5 bases from V and 7 bases from J; bases unmatched to any gene: 15.

The chain links TRBV12-3 or TRBV12-4 to TRBJ2-4; D not resolved. Trimming removed 6 bases from V and 6 bases from J, with 12 bases in between. The CDR3 loop spans 13 amino acids. CDR3 in DNA: TGTGCCAGCAGCCCCAACCCGGGAAACATTCAGTACTTC. Encoded protein: CASSPNPGNIQYF.

The V and J genes are TRBV5-6 and TRBJ2-1, with 7 bases lining up with TRBD1. Per the germline V gene, CDR1 is SGHDT and CDR2 is YYEEEE. The CDR3 is 13 amino acids. V shed 3 bases, J shed 7 bases, and the junction held 4 bases outside the gene matches. Here the CDR3 reads CASSSVQGNEQFF. The DNA of the CDR3 is TGTGCCAGCAGCTCGGTACAGGGGAATGAGCAGTTCTTC.

With regard to this clone: The junction does not match germline at one end; this may be a read error. V and J are TRBV2 and TRBJ2-3; D unresolved. This CDR3 has 14 residues. Germline CDR1 and CDR2: SNHLY and FYNNEI. The CDR3 DNA reads as TGTGCCAGCAGTGAAGTTCTCCTCACAAATACGCAGTATTTT. Its protein is CASSEVLLTNTQYF.

The chain is built from TRBV5-4 and TRBJ2-1, with D maybe TRBD1 (5 bases). Trimming shortened V by 1 base and J by 6 bases, and 8 bases separated the two germline ends. Germline values: CDR1 SGHNT, CDR2 YYREEE (reference sequence). The CDR3 totals 13 residues. CDR3 region: CASSLWQGNEQFF. CDR3 DNA sequence: TGTGCCAGCAGCTTGTGGCAGGGCAATGAGCAGTTCTTC.

V and J are TRBV7-2 and TRBJ2-1; TRBD2 matches at 12 bases. CDR3 size: 16 residues. J gave up 9 bases and V 0 bases, and 6 bases lay outside the gene matches. Looked up from germline, CDR1 is SGHTA and CDR2 is FQGNSA. The CDR3 here is CASSLAALAGGGEQFF. Written as DNA, the CDR3 is TGTGCCAGCAGCTTAGCAGCACTAGCGGGGGGCGGTGAGCAGTTCTTC.

The chain joins TRBV7-2 to TRBJ2-1; D remains unclear. V was trimmed by 7 bases and J by 1 base, leaving 17 bases between them. The germline V gene has CDR1 SGHTA and CDR2 FQGNSA. The CDR3 runs 16 residues. In nucleotides, the CDR3 is TGTGCCAGCAAAAAGCTGCGTGATCTTTCCTACAATGAGCAGTTCTTC. It is translated as CASKKLRDLSYNEQFF.

The chain uses TRBV6-5 and TRBJ1-2, with a possible D match to TRBD1 (6 bases). The germline V gene has CDR1 MNHEY and CDR2 SVGAGI. With 10 bases removed from V and 7 bases from J, the gap between germline ends came to 25 bases. The length of the CDR3 is 15 residues. CDR3 protein: CATSEGGGEVFGYTF. As DNA, the CDR3 is TGTGCCACCTCTGAGGGAGGGGGGGAGGTATTTGGCTACACCTTC.

The CDR3 bases are TGTGCCAGCCAAGCGGGGGGGCGGGGAGAGCAGTTCTTC. Protein sequence: CASQAGGRGEQFF. The chain carries TRBV28 and TRBJ2-1; 10 nucleotides agree with TRBD2. Germline loops: CDR1 MDHEN, CDR2 SYDVKM. Germline trimming cut 8 bases from V and 10 bases from J; bases unmatched to any gene: 8. The CDR3 contains 13 residues.

The chain joins TRBV4-1 to TRBJ2-2, with no clear D. CDR3 length equals 15 residues. V dropped 0 bases and J dropped 7 bases, with 12 bases sitting between them. Germline V gene lookup returns CDR1 MGHRA and CDR2 YSYEKL. The CDR3 DNA sequence: TGCGCCAGCAGCCAAGACTACCCTTCGGTCGGGGAGCTGTTTTTT. This gives the protein CASSQDYPSVGELFF.

This clone has more than one count but fewer than ten. The chain uses TRBV6-5 and TRBJ1-2; a possible D gene is TRBD1 (6 bases). Germline assignment: CDR1 MNHEY and CDR2 SVGAGI. This CDR3 has 14 amino acids. V was cut by 6 bases and J by 8 bases, with 19 bases left in between. CDR3 bases: TGTGCCAGCAGCTCCAGGGACACCTTGGGAGGCTACACCTTC. Encoded protein: CASSSRDTLGGYTF.

On this clone: The germline gene is not matched at one end of the junction; a read error may be the cause. The chain combines TRBV7-7 with TRBJ2-2, with a weak D call TRBD2 (5 bases). CDR3 size: 15 residues. Germline V gives CDR1 SSHAT, CDR2 FNYEAQ (reference sequence). CDR3 in amino acids: CASSPSRVGTGELFF. DNA for the CDR3: TGTGCTAGCAGCCCCTCGAGGGTCGGGACCGGGGAGCTGTTTTTT.

The chain employs TRBV2 and TRBJ1-1; possibly TRBD1 for D (5 bases). CDR1 is SNHLY, CDR2 FYNNEI, per germline. The CDR3 loop spans 14 amino acids. V lost 6 bases and J 1 base, leaving 12 bases between the germline ends. CDR3 loop: CASRPRQPNTEAFF. Written as DNA, the CDR3 is TGTGCCAGCAGACCTCGACAGCCGAACACTGAAGCTTTCTTT.